A single sample gave rise to the 32 T cell receptor beta chains below, sequenced in a study of blood T cell repertoires in COVID-19. Produced via immunoSEQ multiplex PCR; TCRdb's table is partial and in-frame only. The table includes 140,000 or so clones, approximately 80% detected once. The specimen sequenced was peripheral blood. Receptors originate from a man aged 45 to 65 with acute or convalescent COVID-19.

The genes are TRBV7-8 and TRBJ2-1, with 10 bases identical to TRBD2. The CDR3 extends over 15 amino acids. Germline values: CDR1 SGHVS, CDR2 FQNEAQ. V lost 5 bases to trimming and J lost 8 bases; unmatched junction nucleotides: 9. The CDR3 DNA is TGTGCCAGCAGCGCCACTAGCGGGGCTTACGATGAGCAGTTCTTC. Its translation is CASSATSGAYDEQFF.

The chain uses TRBV7-2 and TRBJ2-7; possible D gene TRBD2, 7 bases. Trimming left V 3 bases short and J 7 bases short, with 13 bases between. The CDR3 has 13 amino acids. The V gene's germline CDR1 is SGHTA and CDR2 FQGNSA. The CDR3 sequence is CASSLAGAGEQYF. The CDR3 nucleotides read TGTGCCAGCAGCTTGGCGGGGGCGGGGGAGCAGTACTTC.

CDR3 sequence reads: CASTRTSGGPETQYF. In DNA, the CDR3 is TGTGCCAGCACCAGGACTAGCGGGGGGCCGGAGACCCAGTACTTC. The rearrangement uses TRBV9 and TRBJ2-5, with TRBD2 matching over 14 bases. The CDR3 has 15 residues. The V segment lost 6 bases and the J segment 5 bases; nucleotides outside the gene matches: 6. Germline CDR1 reads SGDLS; CDR2 reads YYNGEE.

This sequence joins TRBV28 and TRBJ2-7; D might be TRBD1 (5 bases). Germline V gene sequence: CDR1 MDHEN, CDR2 SYDVKM. The CDR3 runs to 14 residues. V was cut by 5 bases and J by 0 bases, with 11 bases left in between. In DNA form, the CDR3 reads TGTGCCAGCAGTCGTGGACATAGCTCCTACGAGCAGTACGTC. It is translated as CASSRGHSSYEQYV.

The chain is built from TRBV7-3 and TRBJ1-1; D is possibly TRBD1 (6 bases). The V and J ends lost 2 bases and 7 bases respectively, with 11 bases between them. CDR1 and CDR2 from the germline V gene are SGHTA and FQGTGA. The CDR3 spans 13 residues. CDR3 sequence (DNA): TGTGCCAGCAGCTTAGTCCAGACAGGTGAAGCTTTCTTT. It yields the protein CASSLVQTGEAFF. Supplemented by reference TRBV7-3 and TRBJ1-1, the full variable domain reads GAGVSQTPSNKVTEKGKYVELRCDPISGHTALYWYRQSLGQGPEFLIYFQGTGAADDSGLPNDRFFAVRPEGSVSTLKIQRTERGDSAVYLCASSLVQTGEAFFGQGTRLTVV.

This chain joins TRBV24-1 and TRBJ2-3; tentatively, D is TRBD2 (5 bases). Trimming took 4 bases from V and 8 from J, leaving 21 bases between them. CDR1 and CDR2 (germline): KGHDR, SFDVKD. The CDR3 has 16 residues. For the CDR3, the DNA is TGTGCCACCAGTGAGTCGACGGAGGCTCTTGAACTTACGCAGTATTTT. It specifies CATSESTEALELTQYF.

The V call is TRBV2, the J call TRBJ1-6; no clear D. Germline CDR1 is SNHLY and CDR2 is FYNNEI. The CDR3 has 15 amino acids. The V gene lost 6 bases and the J gene lost 8 bases, with 17 bases spanning the gap. The CDR3 DNA sequence: TGTGCCAGCAGACTGGACGGGAGCGGGGATTCACCCCTCCACTTT. Translation gives CASRLDGSGDSPLHF.

The genes are TRBV27 and TRBJ2-2, with TRBD2 matching over 13 bases. The CDR3 is 15 amino acids. Germline values: CDR1 MNHEY, CDR2 SMNVEV (reference sequence). V lost 5 bases, J lost 6 bases, and 3 bases stayed unmatched. CDR3 protein: CASSQTSGGAGELFF. The DNA of the CDR3 is TGTGCCAGCAGTCAAACTAGCGGGGGGGCCGGGGAGCTGTTTTTT.

The gene calls are TRBV5-8 and TRBJ1-3; the match to TRBD1 covers 7 bases. Germline values: CDR1 SGHTS, CDR2 YDEGEE. This CDR3 is 16 amino acids long. With V trimmed by 1 base and J by 1 base, 5 bases remained unmatched. The CDR3 is CASSLRQGRSGNTIYF. As DNA, the CDR3 is TGTGCCAGCAGCTTGAGACAGGGAAGGTCTGGAAACACCATATATTTT. Filled out from reference TRBV5-8 and TRBJ1-3, the complete variable domain reads EAGVTQSPTHLIKTRGQQATLRCSPISGHTSVYWYQQALGLGLQFLLWYDEGEERNRGNFPPRFSGRQFPNYSSELNVNALELEDSALYLCASSLRQGRSGNTIYFGEGSWLTVV.

The chain recombines TRBV12-1 with TRBJ1-5; the table assigns TRBD1, which was not confirmed against the DNA. TRBV12-1 is an annotated pseudogene. CDR3 length: 16 residues. In DNA, the CDR3 is TGTGCCAGCATCGAAGGACAGGGCCCTCTTAATCAGCCCCAGCATTTT. This encodes CASIEGQGPLNQPQHF.

The CDR3 nucleotides are TGTGCCAGCAGAGAGTCCTACGAGCAGTACTTC. The encoded protein is CASRESYEQYF. The chain carries TRBV6-5 and TRBJ2-7; no reliable D call. Germline-derived CDR1 and CDR2 are MNHEY and SVGAGI. This CDR3 has 11 amino acids. V was shortened by 6 bases and J by 1 base, with 4 bases between the two germline ends.

This chain links TRBV6-5 with TRBJ1-2, with no clear D. The V end was cut by 4 bases, the J end by 0 bases, with 9 bases between. The CDR3 consists of 14 residues. CDR1 and CDR2 (germline): MNHEY, SVGAGI. The CDR3 coding sequence is TGTGCCAGCAGTTGGTTGGCAGCTAACTATGGCTACACCTTC. As protein: CASSWLAANYGYTF.

V is TRBV11-3 and J is TRBJ2-1, with TRBD2 matching 15 bases. The V gene's germline CDR1 is SGHNT and CDR2 YENEEA. The V segment lost 6 bases and the J segment 0 bases; nucleotides outside the gene matches: 6. This CDR3 is 18 amino acids long. CDR3 loop: CASSPGLAGGSSYNEQFF. CDR3 in DNA: TGTGCCAGCAGTCCCGGACTAGCGGGGGGGAGCTCCTACAATGAGCAGTTCTTC.

The J gene is TRBJ1-2, the V gene TRBV9, with TRBD1 matching over 9 bases. The CDR3 is made up of 14 amino acids. Looked up from germline, CDR1 is SGDLS and CDR2 is YYNGEE. The V gene end was trimmed by 3 bases and the J gene end by 2 bases; junction bases not matched to a gene: 2. The CDR3 nucleotides read TGTGCCAGCAGCGCCGGACAGGGGAACTATGGCTACACCTTC. Protein: CASSAGQGNYGYTF.

The chain is built from TRBV2 and TRBJ1-5, with 8 bases aligning to TRBD1. Unmatched junction bases numbered 6, after V lost 6 bases and J lost 2 bases. Germline assignment: CDR1 SNHLY and CDR2 FYNNEI. CDR3 size: 15 residues. The CDR3 sequence is CASRSRGQGNQPQHF. The DNA for the CDR3 is TGTGCCAGCAGGAGCAGGGGGCAGGGCAATCAGCCCCAGCATTTT. Looking up the rest from reference TRBV2 and TRBJ1-5 gives the full variable domain: EPEVTQTPSHQVTQMGQEVILRCVPISNHLYFYWYRQILGQKVEFLVSFYNNEISEKSEIFDDQFSVERPDGSNFTLKIRSTKLEDSAMYFCASRSRGQGNQPQHFGDGTRLSIL.

CDR3 DNA: TGTGCCAGCAGTTCGCCCGGACAGGGCGGGTATGAAAAACTGTTTTTT. This encodes CASSSPGQGGYEKLFF. The V gene is TRBV28, the J gene TRBJ1-4, with 8 bases that match TRBD1. Germline trimming cut 4 bases from V and 6 bases from J; bases unmatched to any gene: 10. The CDR3 sequence is 16 residues long. Germline V lookup: CDR1 MDHEN, CDR2 SYDVKM.

This clone was picked up one time. This rearrangement joins TRBV10-3 to TRBJ2-1, with 14 bases that match TRBD2. CDR3 length equals 14 residues. V gave up 7 bases and J gave up 9 bases; unmatched junction bases: 5. The germline CDR1 and CDR2 sequences are ENHRY and SYGVKD. CDR3 region: CAIKMTSGGAEQFF. The CDR3 region has the DNA TGTGCCATCAAAATGACTAGCGGGGGGGCTGAGCAGTTCTTC.

This rearrangement joins TRBV24-1 to TRBJ2-5; D gene ambiguous. The CDR3 spans 12 residues. In germline, CDR1 is KGHDR, CDR2 SFDVKD. V was shortened by 1 base and J by 8 bases, with 7 bases between the two germline ends. CDR3 sequence reads: CATSDLGDTQYF. In nucleotides, the CDR3 is TGTGCCACCAGTGATTTAGGAGACACCCAGTACTTC.

This chain joins TRBV7-6 and TRBJ2-5, with a possible D match to TRBD1 (6 bases). V was clipped by 6 bases and J by 2 bases, with 13 bases between them. Germline CDR1 is SGHVS and CDR2 is FNYEAQ. This CDR3 is 14 amino acids long. The CDR3 is CASSSGTLQETQYF. CDR3 sequence (DNA): TGTGCCAGCAGTTCAGGGACATTACAAGAGACCCAGTACTTC.

The rearrangement joins TRBV2 to TRBJ1-5; the D gene is possibly TRBD1 (6 bases). The length of the CDR3 is 16 residues. V was pared by 6 bases and J by 5 bases, with 20 bases between. The V gene's germline CDR1 is SNHLY and CDR2 FYNNEI. DNA for the CDR3: TGTGCCAGCAGCGCCCGCGCGGGGGGCGGCGATCAGCCCCAGCATTTT. Protein: CASSARAGGGDQPQHF.

The chain is built from TRBV5-4 and TRBJ2-1; TRBD1 agrees at 10 bases. Per the germline V gene, CDR1 is SGHNT and CDR2 is YYREEE (reference sequence). Trimming at V came to 2 bases and at J to 7 bases, leaving 6 bases not matched to a gene. There are 15 residues in the CDR3. The CDR3 region is CASSLKDRGENEQFF. CDR3 bases: TGTGCCAGCAGCTTAAAGGACAGGGGGGAAAATGAGCAGTTCTTC.

This clone was seen just once. The V gene is TRBV18, the J gene TRBJ2-1; TRBD1 matches 7 bases. Germline CDR1 reads KGHSH; CDR2 reads LQKENI. This CDR3 is 14 amino acids long. Unmatched junction bases numbered 4, after V lost 3 bases and J lost 5 bases. The CDR3 loop is CASSPGQINNEQFF. The CDR3 nucleotides read TGTGCCAGCTCACCGGGACAGATTAACAATGAGCAGTTCTTC.

The gene calls are TRBV5-1 and TRBJ2-3, with D possibly being TRBD2 (5 bases). CDR1 and CDR2 from the germline V gene are SGHRS and YFSETQ. The V end was cut by 5 bases, the J end by 2 bases, with 6 bases between. The CDR3 consists of 12 residues. The CDR3, as DNA: TGCGCCAGCAGTCGGGACACAGATACGCAGTATTTT. It codes for CASSRDTDTQYF.

CDR3 coding DNA: TGTGCCAGTAGTATAGATATGACACCATCAGACAATTCACCCCTCCACTTT. Its protein is CASSIDMTPSDNSPLHF. V gene TRBV19 combines with J gene TRBJ1-6; D ambiguous. Germline V CDR1 and CDR2: LNHDA, SQIVND (reference sequence). V was pared by 0 bases and J by 7 bases, with 16 bases between. CDR3 size: 17 residues.

This clone has only one observation. The rearrangement links TRBV2 to TRBJ2-3; 8 nucleotides agree with TRBD2. Unmatched junction bases numbered 6, after V lost 5 bases and J lost 2 bases. The CDR3 has 15 amino acids. Germline V gene data show CDR1 as SNHLY and CDR2 as FYNNEI. CDR3 region: CASSWGRGDTDTQYF. CDR3 sequence (DNA): TGTGCCAGCAGTTGGGGGCGGGGGGACACAGATACGCAGTATTTT.

The chain joins TRBV4-1 to TRBJ1-1; the D gene is possibly TRBD1 (5 bases). The CDR3 runs to 14 residues. Trimming left V 0 bases short and J 7 bases short, with 12 bases between. CDR1 and CDR2 (germline): MGHRA, YSYEKL. The DNA of the CDR3 is TGCGCCAGCAGCCAAGACAGGGTAATGGGTGAAGCTTTCTTT. As protein: CASSQDRVMGEAFF.

This chain uses TRBV5-1 with TRBJ2-1; 9 nucleotides match TRBD2. The CDR3 runs 15 residues. From germline, CDR1 is SGHRS and CDR2 YFSETQ. Trimming at V came to 2 bases and at J to 7 bases, leaving 7 bases not matched to a gene. The CDR3 sequence: CASSFVVAGENEQFF. CDR3 DNA sequence: TGCGCCAGCAGCTTCGTGGTAGCGGGGGAAAATGAGCAGTTCTTC.

This clone was counted a few times. The chain carries TRBV19 and TRBJ1-4, with no clear D. CDR3 length equals 15 residues. V lost 2 bases and J lost 0, with 7 bases in between. CDR1 is LNHDA and CDR2 is SQIVND in the germline V gene (reference sequence). CDR3 loop: CASSIFAATNEKLFF. The DNA for the CDR3 is TGTGCCAGTAGTATATTCGCAGCAACTAATGAAAAACTGTTTTTT.

This sequence joins TRBV16 and TRBJ1-6; D is unresolved. The germline V gene encodes CDR1 KGHSY and CDR2 FQNENV. The ends were cut back, 2 bases at V and 7 bases at J, with 9 bases in the middle. CDR3 length: 14 amino acids. CDR3 DNA sequence: TGTGCCAGCAGCCAAGGGCAGCCCAATTCACCCCTCCACTTT. Translated, it gives CASSQGQPNSPLHF. Supplemented by reference TRBV16 and TRBJ1-6, the full variable domain reads GEEVAQTPKHLVRGEGQKAKLYCAPIKGHSYVFWYQQVLKNEFKFLISFQNENVFDETGMPKERFSAKCLPNSPCSLEIQATKLEDSAVYFCASSQGQPNSPLHFGNGTRLTVT.

The chain carries TRBV28 and TRBJ2-3; 7 bases are a match to TRBD2. Trimming removed 3 bases from V and 2 bases from J; junction bases left unmatched: 5. This CDR3 contains 15 residues. In germline, CDR1 is MDHEN, CDR2 SYDVKM. CDR3 bases: TGTGCCAGCAGTTTCCCCGGGACTAACACAGATACGCAGTATTTT. This codes for CASSFPGTNTDTQYF.

In its sample, this clone was seen once. The chain links TRBV11-3 to TRBJ2-3; D might be TRBD2 (5 bases). Germline CDR1 reads SGHNT; CDR2 reads YENEEA. V was trimmed by 5 bases and J by 0 bases, leaving 9 bases between them. This CDR3 has 14 residues. The CDR3 protein is CASSPEGSTDTQYF. The CDR3 DNA follows: TGTGCCAGCAGCCCCGAGGGTAGCACAGATACGCAGTATTTT.

The V gene is TRBV4-2, the J gene TRBJ1-5; D ambiguous. This CDR3 comprises 14 residues. The germline V gene has CDR1 LGHNA and CDR2 YNFKEQ. Trimming left V 0 bases short and J 0 bases short, with 3 bases between. CDR3 in amino acids: CASSQEASNQPQHF. The CDR3, as DNA: TGTGCCAGCAGCCAAGAGGCTAGCAATCAGCCCCAGCATTTT.